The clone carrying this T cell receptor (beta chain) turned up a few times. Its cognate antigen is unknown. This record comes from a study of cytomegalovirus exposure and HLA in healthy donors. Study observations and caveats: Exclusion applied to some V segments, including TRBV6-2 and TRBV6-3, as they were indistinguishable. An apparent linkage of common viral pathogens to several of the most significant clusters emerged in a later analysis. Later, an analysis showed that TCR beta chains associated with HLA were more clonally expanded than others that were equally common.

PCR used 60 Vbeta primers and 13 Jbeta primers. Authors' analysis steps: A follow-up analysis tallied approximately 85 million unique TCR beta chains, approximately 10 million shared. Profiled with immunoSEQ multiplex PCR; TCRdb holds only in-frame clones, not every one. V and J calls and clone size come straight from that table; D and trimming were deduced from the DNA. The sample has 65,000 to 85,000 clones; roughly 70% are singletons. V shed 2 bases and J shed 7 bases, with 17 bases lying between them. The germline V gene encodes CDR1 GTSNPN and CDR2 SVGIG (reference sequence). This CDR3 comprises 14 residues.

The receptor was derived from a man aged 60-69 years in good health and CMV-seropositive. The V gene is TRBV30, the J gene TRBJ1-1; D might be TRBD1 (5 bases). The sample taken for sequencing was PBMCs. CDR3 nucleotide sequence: TGTGCCTGGAGTCCGGGGGACCGACGCCTTGAAGCTTTCTTT. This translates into CAWSPGDRRLEAFF.